The T cell receptor (beta chain) under discussion was sequenced for a study of T cells in Graves' hyperthyroidism and ophthalmopathy (dated by TCRdb to about 2019). General notes on the study: Peripheral blood was sampled at the time of initial diagnosis, prior to any treatment. To identify TCR V-J signatures that set the groups apart, the researchers used a discovery cohort of 95 to 100 patients, made up of fewer than 50 with Graves' ophthalmopathy and some 56 with stable Graves' hyperthyroidism. Prospective prediction of ophthalmopathy was tested in an independent validation cohort of fewer than 20 hyperthyroidism patients and 17 patients who later progressed to ophthalmopathy. According to the paper, TCR Vbeta CDR3 sequencing was carried out on 120 to 150 peripheral blood samples, which came from some 41 ophthalmopathy, roughly 75 hyperthyroidism and roughly 17 progressor patients. The study also compared thyroid tissue and blood T-cell repertoires from 5 to 7 Graves' hyperthyroidism patients. The 75 to 100 discovery patients were randomly divided into training and test sets at a 7:3 ratio. After sampling, hyperthyroidism patients received methimazole starting at 30 mg daily, and ophthalmopathy patients received high-dose intravenous methylprednisolone. On the study overall, not on this receptor specifically: In cross-validation, a model built on a 13 V-J signature told ophthalmopathy apart from stable hyperthyroidism with approximately 90% sensitivity and around 83% specificity, and in testing the same model reached 80%/75%. In validation, the model predicted progression to ophthalmopathy with approximately 71% sensitivity and roughly 72% specificity, a median of 6.5 months before onset. Most expanded thyroid clonotypes (frequency above 0.001) were also detected in blood, suggesting blood repertoires may reflect thyroid immune responses. No statistical method was used to fix the sample size in advance, and group allocation was not hidden from the investigators.

Amplification of TCR beta CDR3 regions was carried out from RNA transcripts. The first round of RT-PCR for the TCR CDR3 was performed with the HTBI primer set and the Qiagen OneStep RT-PCR kit. A second multiplex PCR round built the libraries, followed by size selection and purification. Paired-end sequencing of the libraries was performed with 100 bp reads on an Illumina HiSeq2000. The authors' pipeline ran thus. SOAPnuke was used to process the raw data, with reads discarded if the reads contained adapters or uncalled bases, had a mean Phred below 15, or lacked an exact constant-primer or identifier match. High-quality paired reads were merged with COPE v1.2.5, and unique nucleotide sequences were defined as clonotypes. MiTCR v1.1 was used to align clonotypes to the IMGT TRBV, TRBD and TRBJ reference segments. The analysis was restricted to V-J combinations with a frequency above 0.0001, which together covered about 99% of the repertoires. The TCS score was defined as the ratio of F50 (clonal expansion) to E x V (chaos), calculated using BLOSUM62-based TCRdist between CDR3 peptides within each V-J. Welch's t-statistics and random forest reduced roughly 530 V-J features to about 13, which were used in a naive Bayes classifier (R e1071). TCRdb ran its own pipeline on the public reads, namely fastp trimming at Q25 and MiXCR clone calling, and kept in-frame beta chains. Identical CDR3 proteins give one entry, which carries the most common genes and DNA. The V and J calls reflect TCRdb's pipeline rather than the authors' work. This sample holds about 250,000 distinct CDR3 sequences; about 24% were observed only once. Approximately 35% of the sample lies in the top ten.

About this clonotype itself: Its antigen is unknown. Base-call qualities are not available, and no considerably larger clone is one nucleotide away.

Ophthalmopathy patients had moderately to severely active disease, with a Clinical Activity Score of 3 or more, a NOSPECS grade of 4 or more, and a disease duration of less than 3 months. Any patient with an uncontrolled infection, another autoimmune disease, pregnancy or lactation was excluded. Diagnoses were based on clinical symptoms, serum thyroxine and TRAb, thyroid ultrasound and orbital computed tomography. Ficoll-Paque density gradient centrifugation was used to isolate PBMCs from around 10 ml of fresh peripheral blood. Total RNA was extracted with Trizol reagent, and quality was checked on an Agilent 2100 Bioanalyzer. The sequencing input was blood. The TCR comes from a middle-aged woman with Graves' ophthalmopathy.

CDR3 loop: CASSPTGFSYEQYF. The nucleotides are TGTGCCAGCAGTCCGACAGGGTTTTCCTACGAGCAGTACTTC. Here the chain combines TRBV12-3 or TRBV12-4 and TRBJ2-7; TRBD1 aligns with 7 central bases. Including the terminal cysteine and phenylalanine, the CDR3 comprises 14 residues. CDR3 DNA is the only sequence kept; it has 42 bases, read in frame from the first base. V trim: 5 bases; J trim: 1 base; unmatched bases: 5.